The clone carrying this T cell receptor (beta chain) was detected only a few times. Its antigen is currently unknown. It was with a sample-barcoded 5' primer and a J-beta primer mix that a second PCR of roughly 7 to 12 cycles was run. MiXCR, run by TCRdb on the 5' RACE reads, gives a single entry per CDR3 protein. The table records 1.5 million to 2 million distinct CDR3 sequences, about 49% of them present only once. The extraction recovered at least 5.5 micrograms of total RNA per sample. This CDR3 has 17 residues. Unmatched junction bases numbered 7, after V lost 0 bases and J lost 7 bases. Germline values: CDR1 DFQATT, CDR2 SNEGSKA (reference sequence). This sample was included in a study of blood T cells in healthy people across ages. Points from the study as a whole: Nothing was known about donor CMV status, and this possibly confounded expanded clonotype changes. Higher diversity and more naive CD4+ cells were features of long-lived donors, compared to aged donors.

V is TRBV20-1 and J is TRBJ1-6; TRBD1 matches at 12 bases. Sequenced: blood. This clonotype was obtained from a woman in her forties in good health. The CDR3 region has the DNA TGCAGTGCTAGAGACCCGGGACAGGGGGCATTCAATTCACCCCTCCACTTT. This codes for CSARDPGQGAFNSPLHF.